This T cell receptor beta chain is from a study of T cell changes during pregnancy in multiple sclerosis. This clone appeared a single time. Measured with immunoSEQ multiplex PCR; TCRdb has only the in-frame clones, and not every one. This repertoire shows about 40,000 clones, around 90% found once; its top ten account for just under 0.5%. CDR1 is LGHNA, CDR2 YSLEER, per germline. V was pared by 2 bases and J by 7 bases, with 6 bases of the junction left unmatched. The CDR3 spans 14 residues. The chain links TRBV4-3 to TRBJ2-5, with TRBD2 matching over 8 bases. The source of this sequence is a female donor in good health, enrolled as a control in a pregnancy study. This specimen consisted of CD4+ T cells from peripheral blood mononuclear cells, obtained in the second trimester of pregnancy. CDR3 region: CASSQNSGSRTQYF. In nucleotides, the CDR3 is TGCGCCAGCAGCCAAAACAGCGGGAGTCGGACCCAGTACTTC.